The text below deals with one T cell receptor beta chain. The sample is drawn from a study of T cells in localized non-small cell lung cancer. Germline CDR1 is MNHNY and CDR2 is SVGAGI (reference sequence). V lost 10 bases, J lost 5 bases, and 12 bases lay in between. The CDR3 runs 11 residues. The data were produced by immunoSEQ multiplex PCR, yet TCRdb's version contains in-frame clones alone and is incomplete. The sample consists of roughly 39,000 clones, around 84% of them appearing once. The receptor's source is a man aged 18-55 years with stage I lung adenocarcinoma. The sequences come from peripheral blood, collected before any cancer treatment. V is TRBV6-6 and J is TRBJ2-7; weak D call: TRBD2 (5 bases). The CDR3 reads CAIGGQDEQYF. As DNA, the CDR3 is TGTGCCATCGGAGGCCAAGACGAGCAGTACTTC.